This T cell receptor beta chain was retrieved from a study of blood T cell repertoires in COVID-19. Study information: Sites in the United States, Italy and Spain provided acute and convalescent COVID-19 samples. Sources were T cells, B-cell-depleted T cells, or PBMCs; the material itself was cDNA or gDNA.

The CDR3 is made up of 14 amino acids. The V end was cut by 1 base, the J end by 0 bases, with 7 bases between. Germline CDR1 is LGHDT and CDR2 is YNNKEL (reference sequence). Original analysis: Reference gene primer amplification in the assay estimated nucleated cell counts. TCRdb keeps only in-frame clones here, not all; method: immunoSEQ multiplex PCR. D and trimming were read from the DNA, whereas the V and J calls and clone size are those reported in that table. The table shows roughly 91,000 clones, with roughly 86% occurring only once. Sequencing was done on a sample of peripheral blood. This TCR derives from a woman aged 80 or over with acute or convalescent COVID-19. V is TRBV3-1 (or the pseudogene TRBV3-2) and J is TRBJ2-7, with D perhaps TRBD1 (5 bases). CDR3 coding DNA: TGTGCCAGCAGCCAAGGACAGAACTCCTACGAGCAGTACTTC. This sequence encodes CASSQGQNSYEQYF.